The sample holds one count of the clone carrying this TCR beta chain. What it binds is not known. The ends lost 4 bases at V and 0 bases at J; junction bases unmatched: 7. The CDR3 is made up of 15 amino acids. Looked up from germline, CDR1 is SGDLS and CDR2 is YYNGEE. Measured with immunoSEQ multiplex PCR; TCRdb has only the in-frame clones, and not every one. This sample has just under 150,000 clones; approximately 88% occur once, and the top ten carry 4.5% to 5.5%. This sample was included in a study of T cell responses to AZD1222 COVID-19 vaccine. Whole-study results and caveats: Donors were chiefly white British, with a greater number of females, and clonal diversity was perhaps underestimated. The peak T cell response came first, and repertoires were sampled only after it. AZD1222 recipients seropositive at baseline numbered only five to seven. Vaccination with two AZD1222 doses was followed by a rise in Spike-specific TCR breadth and depth.

This clonotype originated in an adult who received the MenACWY meningococcal vaccine as a control. This specimen consisted of peripheral blood, obtained 28 days after the second dose of the MenACWY control vaccine. This chain joins TRBV9 and TRBJ2-7; 7 bases line up with TRBD1. CDR3 sequence (DNA): TGTGCCAGCAGCACAGACAGGGACGGCTCCTACGAGCAGTACTTC. It yields the protein CASSTDRDGSYEQYF. Supplemented by reference TRBV9 and TRBJ2-7, the full variable domain reads DSGVTQTPKHLITATGQRVTLRCSPRSGDLSVYWYQQSLDQGLQFLIQYYNGEERAKGNILERFSAQQFPDLHSELNLSSLELGDSALYFCASSTDRDGSYEQYFGPGTRLTVT.